Shown below are 21 T cell receptor beta chains from a single sample sequenced in a study of memory CD4+ T cells and cytomegalovirus serostatus. The sort gate was single viable CD3+CD4+CD8-CD45RO+ cells for memory CD4+ T cells. Libraries were prepared by immunoSEQ multiplex PCR; TCRdb keeps only in-frame clonotypes and omits some of them. The data contain 55,000 to 65,000 clones, roughly 87% of them seen just once; the ten biggest clones take up over 0.35%. Sequencing input: memory CD4+ T cells from blood. These receptors all come from an adult in good health and CMV-seronegative.

As DNA, the CDR3 is TGTGCCAGCAGCTGGGGGGCCGGAAACACAGATACGCAGTATTTT. This codes for CASSWGAGNTDTQYF. This chain connects TRBV11-2 to TRBJ2-3; D might be TRBD1 or TRBD2, each matching 6 bases. Germline CDR1 and CDR2: SGHAT and FQNNGV. CDR3 length: 15 residues. V dropped 4 bases and J dropped 2 bases, with 13 bases sitting between them. Based on the CDR3 plus reference TRBV11-2 and TRBJ2-3, the full variable domain is EAGVAQSPRYKIIEKRQSVAFWCNPISGHATLYWYQQILGQGPKLLIQFQNNGVVDDSQLPKDRFSAERLKGVDSTLKIQPAKLEDSAVYLCASSWGAGNTDTQYFGPGTRLTVL.

V is TRBV7-2 and J is TRBJ2-7; unclear D gene. The CDR3 is 14 residues long. V lost 1 base and J lost 3, with 10 bases in between. Germline V gene data show CDR1 as SGHTA and CDR2 as FQGNSA. The CDR3 nucleotides read TGTGCCAGCAGCTTAGACACCACCGTCTACGAGCAGTACTTC. Translating it yields CASSLDTTVYEQYF.

The CDR3 protein is CASSVEGTFYEQYF. The CDR3 DNA sequence: TGTGCCAGCAGCGTAGAGGGCACATTCTACGAGCAGTACTTC. The rearrangement uses TRBV9 and TRBJ2-7, with D unresolved. CDR1 and CDR2 from the germline V gene are SGDLS and YYNGEE. The CDR3 runs to 14 residues. V was pared by 0 bases and J by 3 bases, with 10 bases between.

V usage is TRBV11-2 and J usage is TRBJ1-3; 7 positions match TRBD1. The CDR3 is made up of 15 amino acids. The V gene end was trimmed by 5 bases and the J gene end by 0 bases; junction bases not matched to a gene: 4. CDR1 is SGHAT and CDR2 is FQNNGV in the germline V gene. The CDR3 sequence: CASSQGDTSGNTIYF. CDR3 coding DNA: TGTGCCAGCAGCCAGGGGGACACCTCTGGAAACACCATATATTTT.

This clone was found a few times. This chain connects TRBV19 to TRBJ1-4; TRBD1 might be the D (5 bases). The CDR3 contains 14 residues. V was trimmed by 10 bases and J by 4 bases, leaving 16 bases between them. Germline CDR1 is LNHDA and CDR2 is SQIVND (reference sequence). The CDR3 reads CATRTGGGNEKLFF. As DNA, the CDR3 is TGTGCCACCCGGACGGGGGGAGGTAATGAAAAACTGTTTTTT. Full variable domain (remainder filled in from reference TRBV19 and TRBJ1-4): DGGITQSPKYLFRKEGQNVTLSCEQNLNHDAMYWYRQDPGQGLRLIYYSQIVNDFQKGDIAEGYSVSREKKESFPLTVTSAQKNPTAFYLCATRTGGGNEKLFFGSGTQLSVL.

The chain combines TRBV19 with TRBJ2-5; D is perhaps TRBD1 (7 bases). CDR1 and CDR2 from the germline V gene are LNHDA and SQIVND (reference sequence). This CDR3 has 13 amino acids. V was pared by 5 bases and J by 5 bases, with 12 bases between. CDR3 loop: CASSWAGGETQYF. As DNA, the CDR3 is TGTGCCAGTAGTTGGGCAGGGGGGGAGACCCAGTACTTC.

This clone came up a few times. This chain links TRBV30 with TRBJ1-3; D is unresolved. The germline V and J ends were trimmed by 0 bases and 0 bases, with 9 bases remaining between them. Germline assignment: CDR1 GTSNPN and CDR2 SVGIG (reference sequence). The CDR3 covers 15 residues. CDR3 sequence: CAWSVGQVSGNTIYF. The CDR3 DNA sequence: TGTGCCTGGAGTGTAGGGCAGGTCTCTGGAAACACCATATATTTT.

The chain couples TRBV2 to TRBJ2-1; D ambiguous. The CDR3 extends over 11 amino acids. Germline V lookup: CDR1 SNHLY, CDR2 FYNNEI. Trimming took 3 bases from V and 8 from J, leaving 5 bases between them. CDR3 amino acids: CASSERDEQFF. The CDR3 nucleotides are TGTGCCAGCAGTGAGAGAGATGAGCAGTTCTTC.

The V call is TRBV10-3, the J call TRBJ1-1; 7 bases line up with TRBD1. This CDR3 comprises 14 residues. The germline V gene has CDR1 ENHRY and CDR2 SYGVKD. V lost 7 bases and J lost 4; bases outside the gene matches: 9. The CDR3 loop reads CAITSRDSSTEAFF. The CDR3 region has the DNA TGTGCCATCACCAGCAGGGACAGCTCCACTGAAGCTTTCTTT.

V gene TRBV6-6 combines with J gene TRBJ2-2; 7 bases map to TRBD1. V was pared by 7 bases and J by 4 bases, with 6 bases of the junction left unmatched. The CDR3 length is 14 residues. Looked up from germline, CDR1 is MNHNY and CDR2 is SVGAGI (reference sequence). The CDR3 nucleotides read TGTGCCAGCACAGGACAGGCGTCCACCGGGGAGCTGTTTTTT. Protein product: CASTGQASTGELFF.

The chain is built from TRBV11-2 and TRBJ1-3; D unclear. V was clipped by 5 bases and J by 3 bases, with 14 bases between them. Per germline, CDR1 SGHAT and CDR2 FQNNGV. This CDR3 is built from 15 residues. The CDR3 DNA is TGTGCCAGCAGCCCTTATGGAAGGAGTGGAAACACCATATATTTT. It specifies CASSPYGRSGNTIYF.

This chain joins TRBV25-1 and TRBJ2-7; perhaps TRBD2 as D (7 bases). Germline V gene lookup returns CDR1 MGHDK and CDR2 SYGVNS. Trimming removed 6 bases from V and 3 bases from J, with 9 bases in between. The CDR3 contains 12 residues. CDR3 loop: CASRGGLYEQYF. The CDR3 DNA follows: TGTGCCAGCAGGGGGGGGCTCTACGAGCAGTACTTC.

The rearrangement links TRBV14 to TRBJ1-2; no reliable D call. Germline V gives CDR1 SGHDN, CDR2 FVKESK. Trimming took off 1 base at V and 5 bases at J, with 11 bases between the two ends. This CDR3 is 14 amino acids long. The CDR3 DNA reads as TGTGCCAGCAGCCAAGGGACCCTGAGTTATGGCTACACCTTC. Protein product: CASSQGTLSYGYTF. Full variable domain (missing parts from reference TRBV14 and TRBJ1-2): EAGVTQFPSHSVIEKGQTVTLRCDPISGHDNLYWYRRVMGKEIKFLLHFVKESKQDESGMPNNRFLAERTGGTYSTLKVQPAELEDSGVYFCASSQGTLSYGYTFGSGTRLTVV.

The rearrangement uses TRBV5-1 and TRBJ1-4; D is perhaps TRBD1 (5 bases). Germline V CDR1 and CDR2: SGHRS, YFSETQ. The V and J ends lost 5 bases and 5 bases respectively, with 16 bases between them. This CDR3 region has 15 residues. The CDR3 DNA follows: TGCGCCAGCAGTCCCGGACGGACACAGAATGAAAAACTGTTTTTT. Its translation: CASSPGRTQNEKLFF.

CDR3 coding DNA: TGTGCCAGCAGCGTAGCGGCCCAGGGGGGAGGAACTGAAGCTTTCTTT. Amino acid sequence: CASSVAAQGGGTEAFF. The chain has TRBV9 and TRBJ1-1, with 7 bases matching TRBD1. The germline V gene has CDR1 SGDLS and CDR2 YYNGEE. The CDR3 runs to 16 residues. The V and J ends lost 0 bases and 5 bases, in that order; junction bases with no gene match: 10.

The gene calls are TRBV7-2 and TRBJ1-6, with 10 bases identical to TRBD1. The germline gives CDR1 SGHTA, CDR2 FQGNSA. V trimming: 1 base; J trimming: 6 bases; junction bases outside the gene matches: 6. The CDR3 is 17 residues long. The CDR3 loop is CASSLGQGAIRNSPLHF. DNA of the CDR3: TGTGCCAGCAGCTTAGGACAGGGGGCAATTCGTAATTCACCCCTCCACTTT. The entire variable domain, with the rest obtained from reference TRBV7-2 and TRBJ1-6, is as follows: GAGVSQSPSNKVTEKGKDVELRCDPISGHTALYWYRQSLGQGLEFLIYFQGNSAPDKSGLPSDRFSAERTGGSVSTLTIQRTQQEDSAVYLCASSLGQGAIRNSPLHFGNGTRLTVT.

The chain carries TRBV4-1 and TRBJ2-7; TRBD2 is a possible D gene (5 bases). With 4 bases removed from V and 4 bases from J, the gap between germline ends came to 17 bases. The CDR3 is 15 amino acids. Germline values: CDR1 MGHRA, CDR2 YSYEKL. Written as DNA, the CDR3 is TGCGCCAGCAGCCGGTTAGGTACTAGTGGGTACGAGCAGTACTTC. Protein sequence: CASSRLGTSGYEQYF.

V and J are TRBV5-4 and TRBJ1-1; perhaps TRBD1 as D (5 bases). The germline gives CDR1 SGHNT, CDR2 YYREEE (reference sequence). The CDR3 covers 13 residues. V lost 4 bases and J 0 bases, leaving 7 bases between the germline ends. CDR3 protein: CASSGAVNTEAFF. CDR3 nucleotide sequence: TGTGCCAGCAGCGGGGCCGTGAACACTGAAGCTTTCTTT.

This clone appeared a single time. The chain joins TRBV7-9 to TRBJ2-3; the D call may be TRBD1 or TRBD2 (5 bases each). The V end was cut by 0 bases, the J end by 4 bases, with 5 bases between. Germline CDR1 reads SEHNR; CDR2 reads FQNEAQ (reference sequence). The CDR3 extends over 13 amino acids. The CDR3 spells CASSLAGADTQYF. CDR3 DNA sequence: TGTGCCAGCAGCTTAGCGGGGGCAGATACGCAGTATTTT.

This clone was found once. CDR3 nucleotides: TGTGCCAGCTCCCCCGAAACTGAAGCTTTCTTT. It is translated as CASSPETEAFF. This chain connects TRBV7-9 to TRBJ1-1; D is unresolved. Germline V gene sequence: CDR1 SEHNR, CDR2 FQNEAQ (reference sequence). V dropped 8 bases and J dropped 5 bases, with 9 bases sitting between them. The CDR3 covers 11 residues.

This clone was observed a few times. The chain combines TRBV29-1 with TRBJ2-2; 12 nucleotides match TRBD1. The ends lost 6 bases at V and 6 bases at J; junction bases unmatched: 8. Germline CDR1 reads SQVTM; CDR2 reads ANQGSEA. CDR3 length equals 15 residues. The CDR3 sequence is CSVRYGTGGSGELFF. DNA for the CDR3: TGCAGCGTCCGATACGGGACAGGGGGCTCCGGGGAGCTGTTTTTT.